This passage covers 14 T cell receptor beta chains from one sample sequenced in a study of cytomegalovirus exposure and HLA in healthy donors. Primers included in the PCR were 60 Vbeta and 13 Jbeta primers. Clones were sequenced by immunoSEQ multiplex PCR, and TCRdb holds only the in-frame ones, with some missing. This sample carries tens of thousands of clones, under 80% of them seen once, and the ten largest clones take under 7%. The sample consisted of PBMCs. These TCRs come from a man younger than 35 in good health and CMV-seropositive.

The chain uses TRBV7-9 and TRBJ2-5; 8 positions agree with TRBD2. Germline V CDR1 and CDR2: SEHNR, FQNEAQ (reference sequence). The ends lost 5 bases at V and 1 base at J; junction bases unmatched: 6. CDR3 length: 15 amino acids. The CDR3 nucleotides read TGTGCCAGCAGCATCCCGGGACTAGGCCAAGAGACCCAGTACTTC. Translating gives CASSIPGLGQETQYF.

The V gene is TRBV7-3, the J gene TRBJ1-2, with TRBD1 identical over 10 bases. The V and J ends lost 6 bases and 3 bases, in that order; junction bases with no gene match: 1. The CDR3 has 13 residues. Per the germline V gene, CDR1 is SGHTA and CDR2 is FQGTGA. The CDR3 spells CASRGTGDYGYTF. The CDR3 nucleotides read TGTGCCAGCAGAGGGACAGGGGACTATGGCTACACCTTC.

This rearrangement joins TRBV4-1 to TRBJ2-1; 14 nucleotides line up with TRBD2. After removal of 2 bases from V and 0 bases from J, the junction contained 3 bases not matched to a gene. Germline V CDR1 and CDR2: MGHRA, YSYEKL. The CDR3 runs to 18 residues. CDR3 residues: CASSQSGTSGSSYNEQFF. For the CDR3, the DNA is TGCGCCAGCAGCCAATCAGGGACTAGCGGGAGCTCCTACAATGAGCAGTTCTTC.

This clone was seen a handful of times. The chain is built from TRBV2 and TRBJ2-1, with TRBD2 matching over 7 bases. Trimming took 4 bases from V and 0 from J; bases not matched to a gene: 3. Per the germline V gene, CDR1 is SNHLY and CDR2 is FYNNEI. The CDR3 has 15 amino acids. The CDR3 loop is CASSGASGSYNEQFF. CDR3 DNA sequence: TGTGCCAGCAGTGGAGCTAGCGGCTCCTACAATGAGCAGTTCTTC.

In its sample, this clone was seen once. The chain uses TRBV14 and TRBJ2-2; 11 bases are a match to TRBD2. After removal of 3 bases from V and 7 bases from J, the junction contained 7 bases not matched to a gene. Germline CDR1 is SGHDN and CDR2 is FVKESK. CDR3 length: 16 residues. The CDR3 spells CASSHGSGRAVGELFF. The DNA for the CDR3 is TGTGCCAGCAGCCATGGTAGCGGGAGGGCCGTCGGGGAGCTGTTTTTT.

CDR3 nucleotides: TGTGCCAGCAGCTTGGACAGCTATGGCTACACCTTC. It translates to CASSLDSYGYTF. The gene calls are TRBV7-2 and TRBJ1-2; D is possibly TRBD1 (6 bases). The CDR3 length is 12 residues. Germline V lookup: CDR1 SGHTA, CDR2 FQGNSA. The V end lost 3 bases, the J end lost 4 bases, and 6 bases lay between the germline ends.

This clone was detected ten times or more. This chain connects TRBV4-1 to TRBJ1-5; D unclear. CDR1 and CDR2 (germline): MGHRA, YSYEKL. Trimming took off 1 base at V and 4 bases at J, with 11 bases between the two ends. CDR3 length equals 15 residues. The CDR3 loop is CASSQVGQKNQPQHF. CDR3 in DNA: TGCGCCAGCAGCCAAGTTGGCCAGAAGAATCAGCCCCAGCATTTT.

The table lists this clone with a count of one. V usage is TRBV28 and J usage is TRBJ2-1, with TRBD2 as a possible D gene (6 bases). CDR1 is MDHEN, CDR2 SYDVKM, per germline. V was pared by 10 bases and J by 2 bases, with 21 bases between. CDR3 length equals 16 residues. CDR3 DNA: TGTGCCACCGCGGGACCCCGGGAAGCACCCTACAATGAGCAGTTCTTC. This gives the protein CATAGPREAPYNEQFF. Full variable domain (missing parts from reference TRBV28 and TRBJ2-1): DVKVTQSSRYLVKRTGEKVFLECVQDMDHENMFWYRQDPGLGLRLIYFSYDVKMKEKGDIPEGYSVSREKKERFSLILESASTNQTSMYLCATAGPREAPYNEQFFGPGTRLTVL.

This clone was observed once. The chain uses TRBV5-6 and TRBJ2-3; a possible D gene is TRBD2 (6 bases). Germline V gene lookup returns CDR1 SGHDT and CDR2 YYEEEE. The CDR3 is 17 residues long. The V end lost 4 bases, the J end lost 4 bases, and 22 bases lay between the germline ends. CDR3 loop: CASSRAPAGALADTQYF. CDR3 DNA sequence: TGTGCCAGCAGCCGTGCCCCAGCGGGTGCCCTCGCAGATACGCAGTATTTT.

The chain combines TRBV6-1 with TRBJ1-5; 7 bases match TRBD1. The V segment lost 6 bases and the J segment 3 bases; nucleotides outside the gene matches: 8. Germline CDR1 and CDR2: MNHNS and SASEGT. CDR3 length: 15 residues. In DNA, the CDR3 is TGTGCCAGCAGCGCTATACAGGGGACCAATCAGCCCCAGCATTTT. The encoded protein is CASSAIQGTNQPQHF.

The chain links TRBV9 to TRBJ2-7; TRBD2 is a possible D gene (5 bases). The CDR3 contains 14 residues. Germline assignment: CDR1 SGDLS and CDR2 YYNGEE. Trimming took 3 bases from V and 6 from J, leaving 16 bases between them. CDR3 in amino acids: CASSATSGYGEQYF. The CDR3 bases are TGTGCCAGCAGCGCCACGTCGGGGTATGGCGAGCAGTACTTC.

CDR3 bases: TGTGCCAGCAGCTTAGGGACTAGCGGCTACAATGAGCAGTTCTTC. Translating it yields CASSLGTSGYNEQFF. The rearrangement links TRBV7-2 to TRBJ2-1; 10 nucleotides match TRBD2. Germline CDR1 and CDR2: SGHTA and FQGNSA. This CDR3 comprises 15 residues. The V and J ends lost 1 base and 3 bases, in that order; junction bases with no gene match: 0.

CDR3 amino acids: CASSAVQGSYEQYF. CDR3 sequence (DNA): TGTGCCAGCAGTGCAGTCCAGGGCTCCTACGAGCAGTACTTC. The chain combines TRBV6-1 with TRBJ2-7; perhaps TRBD1 as D (5 bases). The CDR3 has 14 residues. With 4 bases removed from V and 0 bases from J, the gap between germline ends came to 10 bases. Germline CDR1 MNHNS, CDR2 SASEGT.

This rearrangement joins TRBV2 to TRBJ1-5; the D is unclear. CDR3 length: 12 amino acids. V was cut by 2 bases and J by 5 bases, with 4 bases left in between. Germline CDR1 SNHLY, CDR2 FYNNEI. The CDR3 is CASSEQDQPQHF. In DNA form, the CDR3 reads TGTGCCAGCAGTGAACAGGATCAGCCCCAGCATTTT.